Described below is a single T cell receptor (beta chain) sequence and its context. Its antigen is not yet known. Per-base qualities were not stored, and no clone one base away is much larger. From the cysteine up to the phenylalanine, the CDR3 has a length of 17 residues. The kept DNA is CDR3 alone, 51 bases in frame from the first base. The germline ends are 23 bases apart after V is trimmed by 4 bases and J by 7 bases. Reading the germline V gene gives CDR1 MDHEN and CDR2 SYDVKM. The sample is drawn from a study of shared clonotypes between healthy human individuals (dated by TCRdb to between 2020 and 2021). Broadly, across the study: The cohort included three men and two women between 18 and 49 years of age. Per donor, three plates each were used for CD4 naive and CD4 memory, two for CD8 naive, and one for CD8 memory. The study deeply sequenced blood TCR repertoires of 5 or 6 healthy adults to estimate repertoire size and the extent of clonotype sharing between individuals. Different laboratories and diverse techniques were used to prepare libraries and sequence TCR repertoires, to increase sequencing depth and limit assay-specific biases. Per donor, leukapheresis produced somewhere between about 0.8 and 9 billion PBMCs. Study-level results and caveats: Based on pairwise subsampling, the degree of clonotype sharing among donors was expected to be affected by sequencing depth. About 5% of naive CD4, roughly 3.6% of naive CD8, roughly 2.5% of memory CD4, and 0.4% of memory CD8 clonotypes were shared across several donors. Because the study included a small number of donors, the genetic and exposure-history diversity represented was limited. Higher generation probabilities were observed for clonotypes shared by all four sorted-subset donors than for non-shared clonotypes. Estimated clonotype richness was generally larger for naive than for memory subsets. Even with the large sequencing depth, rarefaction of the sorted-subset datasets indicated that sequencing was incomplete. Sampling was limited to blood, and TCR repertoires in tissue likely differ from TCR repertoires in blood.

CD8 naive samples were CD45RO-negative cells positively selected for CCR7, giving a CD45RA+CCR7+ population that excluded TemRA cells. The donors were healthy, HIV-negative adults with no recently reported acute infections or vaccinations. Every donor was a Caucasian adult living in Nashville, Tennessee, USA. After blood collection by leukapheresis, PBMCs were isolated using Ficoll-Histopaque density gradient centrifugation and then cryopreserved in the vapor phase of liquid nitrogen. Analytical flow cytometry was used to check the purity and quantity of each magnetically sorted T cell population. From each sorted fraction, genomic DNA was isolated and quantified by UV absorbance on a Nanodrop 2000c. Using the deep immunoSEQ assay, multiplex PCR amplified TCR CDR3 regions from genomic DNA. Extracted genomic DNA from each cell subset was distributed evenly across all wells of several immunoSEQ 96-well plates, and each plate was treated as a replicate. For sorted subsets, each replicate PCR was loaded with about 0.2 ug genomic DNA, equivalent to 30,000 or so T cell genomes. Purified libraries were quantified with a Qubit 3.0 fluorometer, sized on a Bioanalyzer 2100, and re-quantified with the KAPA Library Quantification kit. Every immunoSEQ 96-well plate was sequenced on a dedicated single-read 150-cycle Illumina NextSeq 550 flow cell. The published analysis was carried out like this. Because the immunoSEQ output included only junctional sequences and no quality scores, the filtering could not be the same as the filtering used for full-length reads. Sequences were annotated with PyIR, a Python wrapper for IgBLAST v1.9, and V/J genes and CDR3 were assigned using IMGT germline references. Any read was removed if the V/J assignment was weak (E-value above 1e-6), the CDR3 was missing, or the read contained stop codons, out-of-frame junctions, or ambiguous translated residues. V3J clonotypes were defined as sequences sharing the same inferred V gene, J gene, and CDR3 amino acid sequence. To compute the percentage overlap between repertoires, the number of shared unique clonotypes was divided by the size of the smaller repertoire. Richness of each repertoire was evaluated using RTK rarefaction, the Chao1 estimator, and Recon v2.1 estimates of unobserved clonotypes. Generation probabilities were computed with OLGA for all TCRbeta clonotypes obtained by the gDNA method from several donors. TCRdb stores this immuneACCESS table with in-frame sequences only. Part of the clones is absent; in the studies checked, under half of the shortfall reflects unresolved V genes, and no reason is known for the rest. V and J calls and clone size are given by that table; D and trimming were obtained from the DNA. Present in this sample are nearly 2 million clones, roughly 94% of which were seen just once. 1.2% of the sample belongs to the ten largest clones.

The chain is made from TRBV28 and TRBJ2-1, and TRBD2 may be the D gene, going by 6 matching bases. The receptor was derived from a man younger than 35 in good health. Source material: naive CD8+ T cells sorted from blood. The cell subset or site label for this specimen denotes: CD45RA+CCR7+. The CDR3 reads as follows: CASSSDYILRGRNEQFF. The DNA is TGTGCCAGCAGTTCGGACTATATTCTGAGGGGACGGAATGAGCAGTTCTTC.